This T cell receptor (beta chain) was identified in a study of T-cell memory formation after mild COVID-19. TCRdb independently ran MiXCR on the 5' RACE reads; one entry per CDR3 protein. The sample includes fewer than 400,000 distinct CDR3 sequences, 16% of them seen just once. This receptor was obtained from a man between 18 and 29 years old who had mild COVID-19 (a few samples of this study predate the infection). Cell type and time point are not known. Sequencing was carried out using PBMCs or a T cell subset sorted from them (not recorded which).

This CDR3 reads CASSYTPGTGGVSYGYTF. The CDR3, as DNA: TGTGCCAGCAGCTATACCCCCGGGACAGGGGGAGTTAGCTATGGCTACACCTTC. The chain links TRBV7-9 to TRBJ1-2, with 11 bases fitting TRBD1. Germline-derived CDR1 and CDR2 are SEHNR and FQNEAQ (reference sequence). The CDR3 runs to 18 residues. V shed 4 bases, J shed 4 bases, and the junction held 14 bases outside the gene matches. Together with reference TRBV7-9 and TRBJ1-2, the CDR3 gives the full variable domain: DTGVSQNPRHKITKRGQNVTFRCDPISEHNRLYWYRQTLGQGPEFLTYFQNEAQLEKSRLLSDRFSAERPKGSFSTLEIQRTEQGDSAMYLCASSYTPGTGGVSYGYTFGSGTRLTVV.